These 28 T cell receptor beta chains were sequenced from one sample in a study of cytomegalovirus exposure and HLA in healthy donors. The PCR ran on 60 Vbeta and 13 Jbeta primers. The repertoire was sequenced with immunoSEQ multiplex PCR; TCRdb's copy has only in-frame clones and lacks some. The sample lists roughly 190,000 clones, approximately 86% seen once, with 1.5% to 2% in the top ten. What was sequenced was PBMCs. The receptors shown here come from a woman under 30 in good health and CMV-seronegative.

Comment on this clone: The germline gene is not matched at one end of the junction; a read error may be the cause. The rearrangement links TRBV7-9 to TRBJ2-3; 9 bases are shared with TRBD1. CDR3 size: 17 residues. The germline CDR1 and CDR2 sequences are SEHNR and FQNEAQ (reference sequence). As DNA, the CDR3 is TGTTCCAGCAGCTTGGGGACAGGGTTTCCCCCCACAGATACGCAGTATTTT. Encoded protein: CSSSLGTGFPPTDTQYF.

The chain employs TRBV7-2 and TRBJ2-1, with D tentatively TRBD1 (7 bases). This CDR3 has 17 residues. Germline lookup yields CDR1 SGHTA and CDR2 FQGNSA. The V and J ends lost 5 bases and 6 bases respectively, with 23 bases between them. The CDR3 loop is CASSKEGAGRGVNEQFF. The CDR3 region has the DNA TGTGCCAGCAGCAAGGAGGGGGCGGGAAGGGGTGTCAATGAGCAGTTCTTC.

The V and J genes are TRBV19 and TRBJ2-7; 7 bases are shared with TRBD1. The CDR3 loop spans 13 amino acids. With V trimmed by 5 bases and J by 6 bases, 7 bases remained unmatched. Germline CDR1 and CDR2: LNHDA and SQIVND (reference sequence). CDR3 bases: TGTGCCAGTAGTCCCGGGACAGCGTCCGAGCAGTACTTC. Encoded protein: CASSPGTASEQYF.

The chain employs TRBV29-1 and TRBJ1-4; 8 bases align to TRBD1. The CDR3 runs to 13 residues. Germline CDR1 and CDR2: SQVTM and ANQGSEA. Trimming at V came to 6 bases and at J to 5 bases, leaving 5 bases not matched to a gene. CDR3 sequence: CSVKDRANEKLFF. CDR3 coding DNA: TGCAGCGTCAAGGACAGGGCAAATGAAAAACTGTTTTTT.

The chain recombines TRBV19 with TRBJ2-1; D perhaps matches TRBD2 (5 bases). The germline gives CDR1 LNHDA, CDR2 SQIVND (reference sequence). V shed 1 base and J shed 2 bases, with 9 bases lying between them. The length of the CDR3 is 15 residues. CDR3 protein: CASSIVLVTYNEQFF. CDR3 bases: TGTGCCAGTAGTATAGTACTAGTTACCTACAATGAGCAGTTCTTC. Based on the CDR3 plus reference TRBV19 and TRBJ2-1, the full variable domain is DGGITQSPKYLFRKEGQNVTLSCEQNLNHDAMYWYRQDPGQGLRLIYYSQIVNDFQKGDIAEGYSVSREKKESFPLTVTSAQKNPTAFYLCASSIVLVTYNEQFFGPGTRLTVL.

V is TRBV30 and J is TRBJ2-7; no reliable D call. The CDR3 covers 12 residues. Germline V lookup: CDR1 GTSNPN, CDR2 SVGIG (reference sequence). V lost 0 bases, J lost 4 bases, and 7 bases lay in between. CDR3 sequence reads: CAWSVNYYEQYF. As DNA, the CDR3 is TGTGCCTGGAGTGTAAACTATTACGAGCAGTACTTC.

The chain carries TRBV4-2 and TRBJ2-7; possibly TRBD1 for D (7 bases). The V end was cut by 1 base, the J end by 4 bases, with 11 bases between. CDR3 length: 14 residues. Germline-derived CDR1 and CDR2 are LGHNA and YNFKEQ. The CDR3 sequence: CASSQVRGAYEQYF. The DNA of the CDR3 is TGTGCCAGCAGCCAAGTCAGGGGGGCATACGAGCAGTACTTC.

The CDR3 protein is CASTEGEGARGYTF. CDR3 DNA sequence: TGTGCCAGTACCGAGGGCGAGGGGGCGCGGGGCTACACCTTC. J is TRBJ1-2 and V is TRBV19; TRBD1 matches at 7 bases. There are 14 residues in the CDR3. The trim removed 7 bases at V and 8 bases at J, leaving 13 bases unmatched. The germline V gene has CDR1 LNHDA and CDR2 SQIVND (reference sequence).

CDR3 nucleotides: TGTGCCACCCTGGAGTCGGGGGGGCACCAAGAGACCCAGTACTTC. Its protein is CATLESGGHQETQYF. V is TRBV2 and J is TRBJ2-5; 8 bases align to TRBD2. The germline V gene has CDR1 SNHLY and CDR2 FYNNEI. Trimming at V came to 10 bases and at J to 0 bases, leaving 10 bases not matched to a gene. The CDR3 spans 15 residues.

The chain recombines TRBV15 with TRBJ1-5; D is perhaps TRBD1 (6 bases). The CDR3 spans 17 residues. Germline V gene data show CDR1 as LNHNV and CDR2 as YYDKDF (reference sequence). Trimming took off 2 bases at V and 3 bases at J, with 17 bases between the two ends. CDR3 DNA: TGTGCCACCAGCAGACCTACAGGGAGGGTTAACAATCAGCCCCAGCATTTT. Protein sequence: CATSRPTGRVNNQPQHF.

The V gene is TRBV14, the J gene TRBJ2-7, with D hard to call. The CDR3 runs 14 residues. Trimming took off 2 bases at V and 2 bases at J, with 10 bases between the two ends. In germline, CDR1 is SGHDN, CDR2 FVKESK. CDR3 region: CASSQLQYPYEQYF. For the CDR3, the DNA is TGTGCCAGCAGCCAATTACAGTACCCCTACGAGCAGTACTTC.

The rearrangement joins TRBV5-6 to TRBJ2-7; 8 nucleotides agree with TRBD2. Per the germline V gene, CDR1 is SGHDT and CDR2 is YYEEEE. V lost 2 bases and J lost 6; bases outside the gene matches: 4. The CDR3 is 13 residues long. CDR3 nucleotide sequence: TGTGCCAGCAGCTTCGGGACTAGGGGCGAGCAGTACTTC. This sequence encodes CASSFGTRGEQYF.

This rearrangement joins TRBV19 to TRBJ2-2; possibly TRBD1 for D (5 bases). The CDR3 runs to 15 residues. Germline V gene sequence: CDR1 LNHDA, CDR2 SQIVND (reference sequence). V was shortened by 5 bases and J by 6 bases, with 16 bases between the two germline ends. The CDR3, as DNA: TGTGCCAGTAGTTCTTCGGCCAGGGTCCCCGGGGAGCTGTTTTTT. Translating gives CASSSSARVPGELFF.

CDR3: CASSPAGGYYNEQFF. CDR3 DNA sequence: TGTGCCAGCAGCCCCGCGGGAGGGTACTACAATGAGCAGTTCTTC. This sequence joins TRBV9 and TRBJ2-1; 9 nucleotides agree with TRBD2. The junction had 5 bases not matched to a gene; V was cut back by 4 bases and J by 3 bases. Germline V gene sequence: CDR1 SGDLS, CDR2 YYNGEE. This CDR3 is built from 15 residues. Full variable domain (missing parts from reference TRBV9 and TRBJ2-1): DSGVTQTPKHLITATGQRVTLRCSPRSGDLSVYWYQQSLDQGLQFLIQYYNGEERAKGNILERFSAQQFPDLHSELNLSSLELGDSALYFCASSPAGGYYNEQFFGPGTRLTVL.

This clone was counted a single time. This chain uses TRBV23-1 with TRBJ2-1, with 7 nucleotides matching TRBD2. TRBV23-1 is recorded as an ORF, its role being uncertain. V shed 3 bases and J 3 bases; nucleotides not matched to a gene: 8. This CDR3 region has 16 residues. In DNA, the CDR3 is TGCGCCAGCAGTCACTTAGGGACTAACAACTACAATGAGCAGTTCTTC. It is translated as CASSHLGTNNYNEQFF.

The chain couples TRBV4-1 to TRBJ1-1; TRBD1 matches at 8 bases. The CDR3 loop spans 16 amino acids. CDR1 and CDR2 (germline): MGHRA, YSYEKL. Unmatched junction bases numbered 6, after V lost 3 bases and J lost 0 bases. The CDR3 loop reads CASSHPGQELNTEAFF. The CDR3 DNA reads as TGCGCCAGCAGCCACCCGGGACAGGAACTGAACACTGAAGCTTTCTTT.

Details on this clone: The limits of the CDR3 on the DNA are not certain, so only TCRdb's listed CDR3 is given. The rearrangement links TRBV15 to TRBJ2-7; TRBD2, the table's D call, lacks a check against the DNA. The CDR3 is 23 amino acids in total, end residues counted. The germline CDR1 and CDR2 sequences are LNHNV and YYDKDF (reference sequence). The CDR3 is CATSRAVRTVLRAGHQASRAQYF.

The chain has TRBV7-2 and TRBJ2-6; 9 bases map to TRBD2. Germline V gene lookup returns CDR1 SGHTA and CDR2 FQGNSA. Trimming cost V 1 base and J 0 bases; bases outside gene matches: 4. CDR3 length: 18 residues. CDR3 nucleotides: TGTGCCAGCAGCTTAGGGCGGGGGGGTAGCTCTGGGGCCAACGTCCTGACTTTC. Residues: CASSLGRGGSSGANVLTF.

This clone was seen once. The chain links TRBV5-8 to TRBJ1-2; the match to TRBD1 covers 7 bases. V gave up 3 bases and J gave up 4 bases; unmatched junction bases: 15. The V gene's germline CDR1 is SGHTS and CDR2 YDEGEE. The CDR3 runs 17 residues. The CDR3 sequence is CASSSWGARGGSYGYTF. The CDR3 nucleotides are TGTGCCAGCAGCTCTTGGGGTGCTCGAGGGGGCAGCTATGGCTACACCTTC.

The CDR3 is CASSENWSLSDEQYF. CDR3 DNA: TGTGCCAGCAGTGAGAATTGGAGCTTGAGCGACGAGCAGTACTTC. J is TRBJ2-7 and V is TRBV2; D is unresolved. The V gene lost 3 bases and the J gene lost 5 bases, with 17 bases spanning the gap. Germline values: CDR1 SNHLY, CDR2 FYNNEI. This CDR3 is 15 amino acids long.

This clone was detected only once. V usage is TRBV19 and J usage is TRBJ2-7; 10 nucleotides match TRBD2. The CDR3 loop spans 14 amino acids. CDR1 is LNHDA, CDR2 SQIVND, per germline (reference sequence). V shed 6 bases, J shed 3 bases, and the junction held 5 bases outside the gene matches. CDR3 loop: CASSHGTSDYEQYF. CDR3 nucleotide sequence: TGTGCCAGTAGCCACGGGACTAGCGACTACGAGCAGTACTTC.

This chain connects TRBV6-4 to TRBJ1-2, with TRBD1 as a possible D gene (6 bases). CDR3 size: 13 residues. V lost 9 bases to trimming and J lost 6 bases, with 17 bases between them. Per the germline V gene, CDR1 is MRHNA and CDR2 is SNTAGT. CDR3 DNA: TGTGCCAGTGAGTTACAGGGAAGAAATGGCTACACCTTC. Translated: CASELQGRNGYTF.

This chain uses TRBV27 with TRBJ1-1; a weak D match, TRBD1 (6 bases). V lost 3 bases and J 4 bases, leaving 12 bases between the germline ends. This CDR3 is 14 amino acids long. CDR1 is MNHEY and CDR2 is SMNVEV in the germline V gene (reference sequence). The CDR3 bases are TGTGCCAGCAGTTTGCGGGGAGGGGGCACTGAAGCTTTCTTT. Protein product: CASSLRGGGTEAFF.

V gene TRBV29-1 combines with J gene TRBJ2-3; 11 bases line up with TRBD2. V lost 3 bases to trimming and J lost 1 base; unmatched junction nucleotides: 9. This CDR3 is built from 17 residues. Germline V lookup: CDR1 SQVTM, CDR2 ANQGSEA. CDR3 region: CSVEDSGGARGTDTQYF. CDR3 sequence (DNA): TGCAGCGTTGAGGATAGCGGGGGGGCCCGGGGCACAGATACGCAGTATTTT.

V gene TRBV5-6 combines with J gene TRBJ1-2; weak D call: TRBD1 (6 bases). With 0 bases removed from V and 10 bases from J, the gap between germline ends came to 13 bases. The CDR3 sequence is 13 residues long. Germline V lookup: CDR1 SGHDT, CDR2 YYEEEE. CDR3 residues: CASSLVQGYIYTF. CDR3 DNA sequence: TGTGCCAGCAGCTTGGTACAGGGATACATCTACACCTTC.

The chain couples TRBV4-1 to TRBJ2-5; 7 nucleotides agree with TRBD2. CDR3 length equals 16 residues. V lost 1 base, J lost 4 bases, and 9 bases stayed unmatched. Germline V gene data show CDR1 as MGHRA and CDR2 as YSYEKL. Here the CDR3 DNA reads TGCGCCAGCAGCCAAGCCGAGCGGGACGGCGGAGAGACCCAGTACTTC. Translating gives CASSQAERDGGETQYF.

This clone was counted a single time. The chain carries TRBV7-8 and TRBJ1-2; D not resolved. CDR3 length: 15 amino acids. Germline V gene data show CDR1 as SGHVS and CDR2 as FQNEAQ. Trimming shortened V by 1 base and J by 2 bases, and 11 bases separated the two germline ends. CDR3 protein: CASSLVHSSNYGYTF. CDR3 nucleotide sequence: TGTGCCAGCAGCTTAGTACACAGTTCGAACTATGGCTACACCTTC.

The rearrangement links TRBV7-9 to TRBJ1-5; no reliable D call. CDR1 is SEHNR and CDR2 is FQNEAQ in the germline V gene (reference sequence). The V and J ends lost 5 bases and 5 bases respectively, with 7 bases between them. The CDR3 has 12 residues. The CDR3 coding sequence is TGTGCCAGCAGCGCCCAGGATCAGCCCCAGCATTTT. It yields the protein CASSAQDQPQHF.